The 2 T cell receptor beta chains presented below share a single source sample, sequenced in a study of blood T cell repertoires in COVID-19. The table came from immunoSEQ multiplex PCR; TCRdb's copy has only in-frame clones and leaves some out. The sample has over 200,000 clones, around 86% seen once; the top ten hold 2% to 2.5%. Sequencing input: peripheral blood. All receptors derive from a young man who had recovered from COVID-19.

The V and J genes are TRBV10-1 and TRBJ2-3; weak D call: TRBD1 (5 bases). The germline V gene encodes CDR1 WNHNN and CDR2 SYGVQD (reference sequence). V lost 5 bases, J lost 6 bases, and 15 bases lay in between. The CDR3 length is 14 residues. CDR3 region: CASSPTRVGDTQYF. DNA for the CDR3: TGCGCCAGCAGTCCCACCAGGGTTGGGGATACGCAGTATTTT.

This clone was seen once. This chain joins TRBV5-4 and TRBJ2-5; TRBD2 matches 8 bases. V shed 0 bases and J 4 bases; nucleotides not matched to a gene: 8. The CDR3 is 16 amino acids. Germline V gives CDR1 SGHNT, CDR2 YYREEE (reference sequence). CDR3 amino acids: CASSLDAGGSIETQYF. The DNA for the CDR3 is TGTGCCAGCAGCTTGGATGCGGGGGGTTCGATAGAGACCCAGTACTTC.